What follows is one T cell receptor beta chain and its context. The table lists this clonotype with many counts. Its target antigen remains unknown. Per-nucleotide qualities are absent, and no much larger clonotype sits a single base away. Libraries were constructed by 5' RACE. Data came from an Illumina HiSeq 2000. Template switching added a universal primer binding site, and the final cDNA carried a unique molecular identifier that allowed TCR cDNA molecules to be counted accurately. First-strand cDNA for TCR alpha and beta chains was synthesized from specific primers in the conserved constant-segment region. To control for contamination, every cDNA library carried two barcodes: a SMART-Mk sample barcode plus Illumina barcodes. Two successive PCR steps introduced TruSeq adapter sequences along with Illumina sample barcodes. The Illumina HiSeq platform was used with custom primers to sequence TCR alpha and beta cDNA libraries. In the original analysis: Raw reads were processed with MiGEC to extract unique molecular identifiers, and MiXCR was used to determine CDR3 positions. Recombination models were inferred per individual with the repgenHMM and IGoR tools using an EM algorithm. The tcR package in R was used for shared clonotype analysis, with sharing normalized by the product of cloneset sizes. Out-of-frame nonproductive sequences were analyzed to study raw recombination free of thymic and clonal selection effects. TCRdb reran the public reads through fastp at Q25 and MiXCR, keeping productive beta chains. Rows are unified per CDR3 protein, each entry keeping the most common DNA and genes. TCRdb, not the authors, supplied the V and J calls. Present in this sample are approximately 890,000 distinct CDR3 sequences, 9% to 15% of which were seen just once. About 1.5% of the sample is in the top ten clones.

This entry belongs to a study of identical twins (dated by TCRdb to the mid-2010s). Looking at the study overall: The study deep-sequenced TCR alpha and beta repertoires from monozygotic twins, unrelated adults of various ages and cord blood to test whether fetal clonotypes persist. Replicate twin experiments were performed at different times using different library preparation protocols to rule out contamination.

General study outcomes and caveats: Out-of-frame TCR alpha sharing in monozygotic twins was systematically underestimated by recombination models, whereas sharing between unrelated individuals was in agreement with the recombination models. Compared with coincidental sharing between unrelated individuals, out-of-frame TCR alpha sequences shared between twins had an excess of sequences with low generation probability. The excess sharing between twins in beta out-of-frame sequences was weaker because fewer shared sequences reduced the signal-to-noise ratio. Invariant T cells such as MAIT and iNKT could partly confound zero-insertion analyses, although diverse VJ usage argued against such confounding for most clonotypes. Conclusions relied on cross-sectional statistical analysis, since the same donors could not be followed over many years. Fewer insertions were carried by abundant cord blood beta clonotypes, a similar but weaker trend appeared in young adult naive repertoires, and no such trend appeared in memory repertoires.

All donors were healthy Caucasians. Three pairs of female monozygotic twins, all aged roughly 18 to 30 years, made up the twin cohort. The RNA used for TCR libraries was isolated from peripheral blood mononuclear cells. The CDR3 sequence holds 15 residues, the cysteine and phenylalanine included. The kept DNA is CDR3 alone, 45 bases in frame from the first base. The CDR1 and CDR2 encoded by the germline V gene are SGDLS and YYNGEE. V lost 4 bases and J lost 0 bases; the stretch between them is 10 bases long. These data also formed part of another study, on yellow fever vaccine responses in identical twins. The second study also describes: The authors reported that the T cell response to vaccination in identical twins appeared partly convergent and partly personalized. The study precisely tracked vaccine-responding T cell clones in identical twins.

The TCR originated in a woman under 30 in good health. The sample comprised PBMCs. The chain uses TRBV9 and TRBJ2-2, with the D gene too uncertain to name. CDR3 reads: CASSPLGTNTGELFF. At the DNA level, the sequence is TGTGCCAGCAGCCCCCTTGGGACGAACACCGGGGAGCTGTTTTTT.